What follows is one TCR beta chain and its context. This entry belongs to a study of blood T cell repertoires in COVID-19. Study-level background: Samples came from the United States, Italy and Spain, spanning acute and convalescent COVID-19. T cells, B-cell-depleted T cells, or PBMCs supplied cDNA or gDNA.

The length of the CDR3 is 14 residues. Germline assignment: CDR1 SGDLS and CDR2 YYNGEE. V lost 3 bases to trimming and J lost 14 bases, with 23 bases between them. In the original workflow: Amplification of reference gene primers provided the estimated nucleated cell counts. Repertoires were generated with immunoSEQ multiplex PCR, while TCRdb's copy carries only in-frame clones and drops some. V, J and clone size reflect that table, while D and trimming were determined from the DNA. The repertoire has about 220,000 clones, 70% to 90% of them found once; the top ten carry around 13%. V is TRBV9 and J is TRBJ1-1; D unresolved. The receptor was isolated from a human donor in a cohort sampled during active COVID-19. The sample consisted of peripheral blood. DNA of the CDR3: TGTGCCAGCAGCGCCCGGAGGACTTACCGCCCCCCGTTCTTT. Amino acid sequence: CASSARRTYRPPFF.